This T cell receptor (beta chain) was observed in a study of blood T cell repertoires in COVID-19. Background on the study: Researchers got acute and convalescent COVID-19 samples from the United States, Italy and Spain. PBMCs, B-cell-depleted T cells, or T cells were the source of the cDNA or gDNA that made up the material.

Authors' methods: Amplified reference gene primers provided the basis for estimating nucleated cell counts. Profiling relied on immunoSEQ multiplex PCR, and the TCRdb table lists in-frame clones only, not all of them. V, J and clone size are taken as reported in that table, and D and trimming were inferred from the DNA itself. Here the sample spans roughly 100,000 clones, 88% being singletons. Specimen: peripheral blood. The TCR comes from a woman of 80 years or more with active COVID-19.

The CDR3 region is CASRGGDSAPFTDTQYF. CDR3 bases: TGTGCCAGTAGAGGGGGGGACTCAGCTCCCTTCACAGATACGCAGTATTTT. The chain carries TRBV19 and TRBJ2-3; D possibly corresponds to TRBD2 (7 bases). In germline, CDR1 is LNHDA, CDR2 SQIVND (reference sequence). The CDR3 consists of 17 residues. V lost 6 bases to trimming and J lost 2 bases, with 21 bases between them.